The present T cell receptor (beta chain) was sequenced within a study of blood T cell repertoires in COVID-19. The CDR3 contains 12 residues. Trimming at V came to 3 bases and at J to 5 bases, leaving 1 base not matched to a gene. The germline V gene encodes CDR1 SQVTM and CDR2 ANQGSEA. Measured with immunoSEQ multiplex PCR; TCRdb has only the in-frame clones, and not every one. The sample includes just under 90,000 clones, roughly 88% seen only once; the top ten take approximately 0.45%. This clone came up once. The sequence derives from a man aged 55 to 70 with acute or convalescent COVID-19. This rearrangement joins TRBV29-1 to TRBJ2-5; 9 nucleotides match TRBD2. Sequenced material: peripheral blood. Here the CDR3 reads CSVEAGGETQYF. CDR3 in DNA: TGCAGCGTTGAGGCGGGAGGGGAGACCCAGTACTTC. Full variable domain (rest looked up from reference TRBV29-1 and TRBJ2-5): SAVISQKPSRDICQRGTSLTIQCQVDSQVTMMFWYRQQPGQSLTLIATANQGSEATYESGFVIDKFPISRPNLTFSTLTVSNMSPEDSSIYLCSVEAGGETQYFGPGTRLLVL.